The clone carrying this TCR beta chain came up once. Its antigen is not identified. These data are taken from a study of Ad26.COV2.S vaccination and SARS-CoV-2 variants. Germline CDR1 is MGHRA and CDR2 is YSYEKL. The CDR3 contains 14 residues. The germline V and J ends were trimmed by 0 bases and 4 bases, with 9 bases remaining between them. Assay used: immunoSEQ multiplex PCR; TCRdb lists only in-frame clones, some missing. The sample yields approximately 400,000 clones, just over 90% seen once. Whole-study results and caveats: Researchers reported similar non-spike TCR breadth in vaccine and placebo recipients. While placebo recipients had lower spike-specific TCR breadth, vaccine recipients had more. Quantification of TCR breadth and depth may have yielded underestimates of total T cell responses. CD8+ and CD4+ T cells specific for spike reportedly responded with substantial breadth after vaccination.

The receptor comes from a human donor who had recovered from COVID-19. The chain joins TRBV4-1 to TRBJ2-5, with D perhaps TRBD2 (6 bases). Here the sequenced sample was peripheral blood, taken after recovery from COVID-19. The DNA of the CDR3 is TGCGCCAGCAGCCAAGATGGTAGCGGAGAGACCCAGTACTTC. Translation: CASSQDGSGETQYF.